The 8 T cell receptor beta chains below come from one sample, sequenced in a study of cytomegalovirus exposure and HLA in healthy donors. The PCR was carried out with 60 Vbeta primers and 13 Jbeta primers. Profiled with immunoSEQ multiplex PCR; TCRdb holds only in-frame clones, not every one. The table records 95,000 to 150,000 clones, less than 85% of them present only once. Source material: PBMCs. The receptors here all came from a middle-aged woman in good health and CMV-seronegative.

This chain connects TRBV18 to TRBJ2-7; D may be TRBD1 (6 bases). Germline V gene lookup returns CDR1 KGHSH and CDR2 LQKENI. The CDR3 spans 15 residues. V was shortened by 2 bases and J by 4 bases, with 15 bases between the two germline ends. The CDR3 DNA sequence: TGTGCCAGCTCACCAGGGGCAGGGGTGGAATACGAGCAGTACTTC. Translated: CASSPGAGVEYEQYF.

The CDR3: CAWTAGAGEADTQYF. The CDR3 DNA follows: TGTGCCTGGACCGCGGGGGCGGGAGAAGCAGATACGCAGTATTTT. V gene TRBV30 combines with J gene TRBJ2-3, with D perhaps TRBD2 (7 bases). From germline, CDR1 is GTSNPN and CDR2 SVGIG (reference sequence). The CDR3 consists of 15 residues. The V end was cut by 4 bases, the J end by 4 bases, with 18 bases between. The variable domain in full, with the rest retrieved from reference TRBV30 and TRBJ2-3, is SQTIHQWPATLVQPVGSPLSLECTVEGTSNPNLYWYRQAAGRGLQLLFYSVGIGQISSEVPQNLSASRPQDRQFILSSKKLLLSDSGFYLCAWTAGAGEADTQYFGPGTRLTVL.

This chain uses TRBV6-1 with TRBJ2-1; 7 positions agree with TRBD2. V lost 5 bases to trimming and J lost 4 bases; unmatched junction nucleotides: 8. This CDR3 comprises 15 residues. Looked up from germline, CDR1 is MNHNS and CDR2 is SASEGT. CDR3 residues: CASSPASGGYNEQFF. In DNA, the CDR3 is TGTGCCAGCAGTCCCGCTAGCGGAGGGTACAATGAGCAGTTCTTC.

The V and J genes are TRBV7-8 and TRBJ1-1; possibly TRBD1 for D (5 bases). Germline V lookup: CDR1 SGHVS, CDR2 FQNEAQ. V lost 5 bases to trimming and J lost 1 base, with 8 bases between them. CDR3 length: 13 residues. The DNA for the CDR3 is TGTGCCAGCAGCCTCCAGGGGAACACTGAAGCTTTCTTT. Its translation: CASSLQGNTEAFF. Variable domain in full (rest from reference TRBV7-8 and TRBJ1-1): GAGVSQSPRYKVAKRGQDVALRCDPISGHVSLFWYQQALGQGPEFLTYFQNEAQLDKSGLPSDRFFAERPEGSVSTLKIQRTQQEDSAVYLCASSLQGNTEAFFGQGTRLTVV.

The V and J genes are TRBV6-1 and TRBJ2-7; maybe TRBD2 (6 bases). The CDR3 sequence is 13 residues long. Deletions cut 8 bases from V and 2 bases from J, with 13 bases between. Germline CDR1 is MNHNS and CDR2 is SASEGT. The CDR3 loop reads CASGGLGTYEQYF. In DNA, the CDR3 is TGTGCCAGCGGAGGGCTCGGGACCTACGAGCAGTACTTC.

Written as DNA, the CDR3 is TGCGCCAGCAGCCAAGAAAGGGGCTCTGGGGCCAACGTCCTGACTTTC. This translates into CASSQERGSGANVLTF. The V gene is TRBV4-3, the J gene TRBJ2-6; D may be TRBD1 (5 bases). This CDR3 comprises 16 residues. CDR1 LGHNA and CDR2 YSLEER come from the germline V gene. Trimming removed 0 bases from V and 0 bases from J, with 6 bases in between.

This sequence joins TRBV19 and TRBJ1-5; 7 nucleotides line up with TRBD1. Germline CDR1 reads LNHDA; CDR2 reads SQIVND (reference sequence). V shed 5 bases, J shed 1 base, and the junction held 11 bases outside the gene matches. This CDR3 comprises 17 residues. CDR3 loop: CASSASDRFRSNQPQHF. CDR3 sequence (DNA): TGTGCCAGTAGTGCTTCGGACAGGTTTCGGAGCAATCAGCCCCAGCATTTT.

This clone is a singleton in its sample. The rearrangement links TRBV5-5 to TRBJ1-5; 9 positions agree with TRBD1. The CDR3 runs 15 residues. Germline loops: CDR1 SGHKS, CDR2 YYEKEE (reference sequence). J gave up 3 bases and V 2 bases, and 3 bases lay outside the gene matches. CDR3 region: CASSFGTGLNQPQHF. In DNA form, the CDR3 reads TGTGCCAGCAGCTTTGGGACAGGGCTCAATCAGCCCCAGCATTTT.